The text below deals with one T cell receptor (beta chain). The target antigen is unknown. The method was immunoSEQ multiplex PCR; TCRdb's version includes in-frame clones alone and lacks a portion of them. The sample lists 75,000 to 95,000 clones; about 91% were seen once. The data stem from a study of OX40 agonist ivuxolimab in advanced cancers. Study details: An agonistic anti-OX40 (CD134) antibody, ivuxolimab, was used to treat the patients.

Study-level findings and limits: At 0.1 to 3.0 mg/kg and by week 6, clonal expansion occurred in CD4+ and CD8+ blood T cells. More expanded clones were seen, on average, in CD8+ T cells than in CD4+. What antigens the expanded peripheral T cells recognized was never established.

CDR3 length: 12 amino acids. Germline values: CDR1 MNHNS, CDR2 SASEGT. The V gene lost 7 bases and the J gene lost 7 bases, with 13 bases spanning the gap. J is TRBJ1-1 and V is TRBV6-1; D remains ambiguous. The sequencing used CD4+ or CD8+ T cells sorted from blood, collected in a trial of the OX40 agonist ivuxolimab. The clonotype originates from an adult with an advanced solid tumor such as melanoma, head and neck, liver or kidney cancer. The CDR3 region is CASTLREGEAFF. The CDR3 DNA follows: TGTGCCAGCACCCTACGGGAGGGTGAAGCTTTCTTT.